The rows below give T cell receptor beta chains drawn from one sample of a study of PD-1 blockade in classical Hodgkin lymphoma. Only in-frame clones appear in the TCRdb table, and some are missing; sequencing was by immunoSEQ multiplex PCR. This sample yields 40,000 to 45,000 clones, of which over 75% are seen a single time; roughly 13% belongs to the top ten. Source: peripheral blood mononuclear cells (PBMCs), taken at baseline. These receptors all come from a human donor with classical Hodgkin lymphoma. Both conserved end residues are part of each CDR3. A D gene is named only where the DNA matches it firmly. Clone size is given for some rows only: seen once, a few or many times, or a class if the clone is expanded.

>TRBD2|TRBV4-3|TRBJ2-3|.
TGCGCCAGCAGCCAAGGGATTAGACTAGCGGTGGGCACAGATACGCAGTATTTT
CASSQGIRLAVGTDTQYF
>TRBD1|TRBV29-1|TRBJ1-3|few
TGCAGCGCCGGGACAGGGGAGGCTGGAAACACCATATATTTT
CSAGTGEAGNTIYF
>TRBD1|TRBV5-4|TRBJ2-1|.
TGTGCCAGCAGCTGGGACAGGGGCGGTGAGCAGTTCTTC
CASSWDRGGEQFF
>TRBD1|TRBV5-1|TRBJ2-3|.
TGCGCCAGCCGGTCGGGGACAGCTAGCACAGATACGCAGTATTTT
CASRSGTASTDTQYF
>.|TRBV25-1|TRBJ2-5|.
TGTGCCAGCAGTCCCGACGAGACCCAGTACTTC
CASSPDETQYF
>.|TRBV7-9|TRBJ1-2|.
TGTGCCAGCAGCTTAGATGTGGTAAGGGACTATGGCTACACCTTC
CASSLDVVRDYGYTF
>.|TRBV19|TRBJ2-3|few
TGTGCCAGTAGTATTGGGACTGACACAGATACGCAGTATTTT
CASSIGTDTDTQYF
>.|TRBV6-6|TRBJ1-1|.
TGTGCCGCTGGAGGGGACACTGAAGCTTTCTTT
CAAGGDTEAFF
>.|TRBV6-5|TRBJ1-6|.
TGTGCCAGCAGTTCGGCCGTATATAATTCACCCCTCCACTTT
CASSSAVYNSPLHF
>.|TRBV7-8|TRBJ2-1|few
TGTGCCAGCAGCTTAGGGGGCCTGCAGTCACTTGAGCAGTTCTTC
CASSLGGLQSLEQFF
>.|TRBV7-2|TRBJ2-5|.
TGTGCCAGCAGCCGACTTCGACAGGGAGGGATTGAGACCCAGTACTTC
CASSRLRQGGIETQYF
>TRBD2|TRBV27|TRBJ2-1|.
TGTGCCAGCAGTGCCCCCGGGACTAGCGGGGGCCATGAGCAGTTCTTC
CASSAPGTSGGHEQFF
>.|TRBV7-8|TRBJ1-1|.
TGTGCCAGCAGTTCCCGGGCCATTGAAGCTTTCTTT
CASSSRAIEAFF
>.|TRBV7-2|TRBJ1-1|.
TGTGCCAGCAGCTTAGATGGAGGGACAGAAGCTTTCTTT
CASSLDGGTEAFF
>.|TRBV7-3|TRBJ2-5|.
TGTGCCAGCAGCCTTCGCTCGGGGGTCTATCGGGAGACCCAGTACTTC
CASSLRSGVYRETQYF
>.|TRBV30|TRBJ2-2|.
TGTGCCTGGCGGACTGGACCCTACACCGGGGAGCTGTTTTTT
CAWRTGPYTGELFF
>TRBD1|TRBV27|TRBJ2-2|.
TGTGCCAGCAGTAACAGGGGGGACACCGGGGAGCTGTTTTTT
CASSNRGDTGELFF
>.|TRBV5-1|TRBJ1-6|.
TGCGCCAGCAGCTTGCAGGGAATGGAAGATTCACCCCTCCACTTT
CASSLQGMEDSPLHF
>.|TRBV7-2|TRBJ1-2|.
TGTGCCAGCAGCTCAGGATCCCGACAGGCGGGGGGCTACACCTTC
CASSSGSRQAGGYTF
>TRBD1|TRBV6-1|TRBJ2-7|.
TGTGCCAGCAGTGAGGGACAGCGAACCTCCTACGAGCAGTACTTC
CASSEGQRTSYEQYF
>.|TRBV7-6|TRBJ1-6|.
TGTGCCAGCAGCCAGGGGCCAGTTTCACCCCTCCACTTT
CASSQGPVSPLHF
>.|TRBV5-4|TRBJ2-7|once
TGTGCCAGCAGCCTAGGGCCCCAGGAGGAGCAGTACTTC
CASSLGPQEEQYF
>TRBD1|TRBV19|TRBJ1-1|.
TGTGCCAGTAGTATGACAGGGTTGGGCACTGAAGCTTTCTTT
CASSMTGLGTEAFF
>.|TRBV5-1|TRBJ1-1|.
TGCGCCAGCAGCTTGGGTCTTAAGACTGAAGCTTTCTTT
CASSLGLKTEAFF
>TRBD1|TRBV5-1|TRBJ2-7|.
TGCGCCAGCAGCCCCGGGACAGGGGTCTCCTACGAGCAGTACTTC
CASSPGTGVSYEQYF
>.|TRBV19|TRBJ2-3|.
TGTGCCAGTAGTCCGCGTCGCGGGTCTAGCACAGATACGCAGTATTTT
CASSPRRGSSTDTQYF
>TRBD1|TRBV6-5|TRBJ1-2|.
TGTGCCAGCAGTCAGACAGGGGGCGGCCATGGCTACACCTTC
CASSQTGGGHGYTF
>.|TRBV4-3|TRBJ1-5|few
TGCGCCAGCAGCCAAGATAGGGGGGTAAATCAGCCCCAGCATTTT
CASSQDRGVNQPQHF
>.|TRBV29-1|TRBJ2-3|.
TGCAGCGTTGAGGGGGGGCCCACAGATACGCAGTATTTT
CSVEGGPTDTQYF
>TRBD1|TRBV19|TRBJ2-7|once
TGTGCCAGTACTAACAGGGGATCCTACGAGCAGTACTTC
CASTNRGSYEQYF
>.|TRBV11-1|TRBJ2-7|once
TGTGCCAGCAGCCCAAACTGGGACGGAAGCTACGAGCAGTACTTC
CASSPNWDGSYEQYF
>.|TRBV6-6|TRBJ2-2|.
TGTGCCAGCAGTTACTCGGGCGGCGGGGAGCTGTTTTTT
CASSYSGGGELFF
>TRBD1|TRBV18|TRBJ1-5|.
TGTGCCAGCTCACTCACCGGGACAGGGAACAGTCAGCCCCAGCATTTT
CASSLTGTGNSQPQHF
>.|TRBV19|TRBJ2-7|.
TGTGCCAGTAGTATAAGGGGGGGTCTCGGCAACGAGCAGTACTTC
CASSIRGGLGNEQYF
>.|TRBV9|TRBJ1-2|many
TGTGCCAGCAGCGTAGACAGCTCCTATGGCTACACCTTC
CASSVDSSYGYTF
>.|TRBV7-9|TRBJ2-5|.
TGTGCCAGCAGCTCAGTCTCGGAGACCCAGTACTTC
CASSSVSETQYF
>.|TRBV9|TRBJ2-7|.
TGTGCCAGCAGCGTAGAGGACTATAGTTACGAGCAGTACTTC
CASSVEDYSYEQYF
>TRBD1|TRBV6-4|TRBJ1-3|.
TGTGCCAGCAGTGATCCGGACAGGAGCTCTGGAAACACCATATATTTT
CASSDPDRSSGNTIYF
>.|TRBV25-1|TRBJ1-4|few
TGTGCCAGCAGTGATCCCCCGGCTGATGAAAAACTGTTTTTT
CASSDPPADEKLFF
>.|TRBV18|TRBJ1-1|medium-sized
TGTGCCAGCTCACCGAGCCTGACCGGGACAAGGGGGACTGAAGCTTTCTTT
CASSPSLTGTRGTEAFF
>.|TRBV5-8|TRBJ2-5|.
TGTGCCAGCAGCGATCCCGCAGGGGCGGAAGAGACCCAGTACTTC
CASSDPAGAEETQYF
>TRBD2|TRBV9|TRBJ2-7|.
TGTGCCAGCAGCGTAGTGGGAGGGGACTACGAGCAGTACTTC
CASSVVGGDYEQYF
>.|TRBV5-6|TRBJ2-2|.
TGTGCCAGCAGCCGAGTGGGCCCGACCGGGGAGCTGTTTTTT
CASSRVGPTGELFF
>.|TRBV19|TRBJ1-5|few
TGTGCCAGTAGTATGGGGAGGGATCAGCCCCAGCATTTT
CASSMGRDQPQHF
>.|TRBV5-6|TRBJ2-3|.
TGTGCCAGCAGCTTGGGGGGCATAGCAGATACGCAGTATTTT
CASSLGGIADTQYF
>TRBD1|TRBV2|TRBJ2-7|medium-sized
TGTGTTTCCGGGACAGGTTCCTACGAGCAGTACTTC
CVSGTGSYEQYF
>TRBD1|TRBV5-1|TRBJ1-2|.
TGCGCCAGCAGCTTGGAACCGGGACAGGGGCCGCTCGGGGGCTACACCTTC
CASSLEPGQGPLGGYTF
>TRBD1|TRBV9|TRBJ1-4|.
TGTGCCAGCAGCTCACGTACCGGGACAGCCGAAAAACTGTTTTTT
CASSSRTGTAEKLFF
>.|TRBV6-5|TRBJ2-2|.
TGTGCCAGCAGTCCCTTACCCGGGGAGCTGTTTTTT
CASSPLPGELFF
>.|TRBV4-1|TRBJ2-2|.
TGCGCCAGCAGCCAAGTCAAGGGGGTTGCCGGGGAGCTGTTTTTT
CASSQVKGVAGELFF
>.|TRBV18|TRBJ2-7|.
TGTGCCAGCTCACCACCGGGGGCCTCCTACGAGCAGTACTTC
CASSPPGASYEQYF
>.|TRBV4-1|TRBJ2-3|few
TGCGCCAGCAGCCCCAGGACCGACGGCACAGATACGCAGTATTTT
CASSPRTDGTDTQYF
>.|TRBV19|TRBJ2-1|.
TGTGCCAGTAGTCTTGGGGCACTTTACAATGAGCAGTTCTTC
CASSLGALYNEQFF
>.|TRBV5-4|TRBJ2-3|.
TGTGCCAGCAGTGTGAAGACAGATACGCAGTATTTT
CASSVKTDTQYF
>.|TRBV6-5|TRBJ2-7|.
TGTGCCAGCGGAACCTACGAGCAGTACTTC
CASGTYEQYF
>TRBD2|TRBV9|TRBJ2-3|.
TGTGCCAGCGACCGGGGGGAGGGAGATACGCAGTATTTT
CASDRGEGDTQYF